Each of the 19 T cell receptor beta chains below was sequenced from the same sample in a study of follicular helper T cells after annual influenza vaccination. The time point: 2013-2014 season, 7 days after vaccination. Measured with immunoSEQ multiplex PCR; TCRdb has only the in-frame clones, and not every one. The sample consists of about 4,800 clones, more than 70% of them appearing once. Sequenced material: CXCR5+ CD38- circulating T follicular helper cells from blood, taken 7 days after influenza vaccination. This sample's subset: circulating Tfh, non-naive CD4+CXCR5+PD-1+ (ICOS+CD38+ or ICOS-CD38-). The source of these receptors is an adult who received the influenza vaccine.

The rearrangement uses TRBV2 and TRBJ2-7; D gene uncertain. Germline CDR1 reads SNHLY; CDR2 reads FYNNEI. V gave up 3 bases and J gave up 2 bases, with 14 bases separating them. This CDR3 spans 15 amino acids. In DNA, the CDR3 is TGTGCCAGCAGTGATCAGGCATACACGACCTACGAGCAGTACTTC. Protein sequence: CASSDQAYTTYEQYF. The full variable domain, in which reference TRBV2 and TRBJ2-7 provide the parts outside the CDR3, is EPEVTQTPSHQVTQMGQEVILRCVPISNHLYFYWYRQILGQKVEFLVSFYNNEISEKSEIFDDQFSVERPDGSNFTLKIRSTKLEDSAMYFCASSDQAYTTYEQYFGPGTRLTVT.

This rearrangement joins TRBV6-6 to TRBJ1-1; 8 bases are a match to TRBD1. Trimming cost V 6 bases and J 10 bases; bases outside gene matches: 4. This CDR3 comprises 11 residues. The germline CDR1 and CDR2 sequences are MNHNY and SVGAGI (reference sequence). This CDR3 is CASSHRGGAFF. Written as DNA, the CDR3 is TGTGCCAGCAGCCACAGGGGGGGAGCTTTCTTT.

The chain links TRBV11-2 to TRBJ1-1; no reliable D call. The CDR3 consists of 16 residues. Trimming pared 4 bases from V and 0 bases from J, leaving 15 bases between. Germline V gene lookup returns CDR1 SGHAT and CDR2 FQNNGV. CDR3 sequence reads: CASSSTSTSLNTEAFF. The CDR3, as DNA: TGTGCCAGCAGCTCGACAAGTACTAGCCTGAACACTGAAGCTTTCTTT. The entire variable domain, with the rest obtained from reference TRBV11-2 and TRBJ1-1, is as follows: EAGVAQSPRYKIIEKRQSVAFWCNPISGHATLYWYQQILGQGPKLLIQFQNNGVVDDSQLPKDRFSAERLKGVDSTLKIQPAKLEDSAVYLCASSSTSTSLNTEAFFGQGTRLTVV.

The rearrangement joins TRBV6-1 to TRBJ2-7, with TRBD1 matching 7 bases. Germline V lookup: CDR1 MNHNS, CDR2 SASEGT. This CDR3 region has 13 residues. V lost 4 bases, J lost 5 bases, and 5 bases stayed unmatched. This CDR3 is CASSGQGTDEQYF. The DNA of the CDR3 is TGTGCCAGCAGTGGACAGGGAACGGACGAGCAGTACTTC.

This chain uses TRBV4-1 with TRBJ2-7; D unclear. The V gene lost 1 base and the J gene lost 7 bases, with 11 bases spanning the gap. Per the germline V gene, CDR1 is MGHRA and CDR2 is YSYEKL. The CDR3 extends over 13 amino acids. DNA of the CDR3: TGCGCCAGCAGCCAAGGTCTATTCTTAGAGCAGTACTTC. It translates to CASSQGLFLEQYF.

The V and J genes are TRBV18 and TRBJ2-7, with 7 bases that match TRBD2. Losses at the gene ends were 4 bases for V and 2 bases for J; bases not matched to a gene: 14. Germline CDR1 KGHSH, CDR2 LQKENI. The CDR3 runs 17 residues. The CDR3, as DNA: TGTGCCAGCTCACGGGGGGGACGCGGTTACGGAGCCTACGAGCAGTACTTC. Its translation: CASSRGGRGYGAYEQYF.

The genes are TRBV5-6 and TRBJ1-1; D unresolved. Trimming removed 6 bases at V and 8 bases at J, with 11 bases between. CDR1 SGHDT and CDR2 YYEEEE come from the germline V gene. CDR3 length: 11 residues. The CDR3, as DNA: TGTGCCAGCACTTACGGGGAAGAAGCTTTCTTT. As protein: CASTYGEEAFF. Supplemented by reference TRBV5-6 and TRBJ1-1, the full variable domain reads DAGVTQSPTHLIKTRGQQVTLRCSPKSGHDTVSWYQQALGQGPQFIFQYYEEEERQRGNFPDRFSGHQFPNYSSELNVNALLLGDSALYLCASTYGEEAFFGQGTRLTVV.

The chain combines TRBV5-1 with TRBJ2-1; possible D gene TRBD1, 6 bases. CDR3 length: 16 amino acids. Germline loops: CDR1 SGHRS, CDR2 YFSETQ. The V end lost 1 base, the J end lost 3 bases, and 14 bases lay between the germline ends. DNA for the CDR3: TGCGCCAGCAGCTTGCAGGGGACCTCCGACTACAATGAGCAGTTCTTC. Amino acid sequence: CASSLQGTSDYNEQFF.

In its sample, this clone was seen a few times. V usage is TRBV6-6 and J usage is TRBJ1-5; D is perhaps TRBD1 (6 bases). Per germline, CDR1 MNHNY and CDR2 SVGAGI (reference sequence). The CDR3 runs to 14 residues. The V gene lost 2 bases and the J gene lost 4 bases, with 9 bases spanning the gap. In nucleotides, the CDR3 is TGTGCCAGCAGTTACGGGGACACAAATCAGCCCCAGCATTTT. Protein: CASSYGDTNQPQHF.

The V and J genes are TRBV11-2 and TRBJ2-1; TRBD1 agrees at 7 bases. J lost 1 base, V lost 4 bases, and 7 bases had no gene match. Germline V lookup: CDR1 SGHAT, CDR2 FQNNGV. The CDR3 is 16 amino acids. CDR3 amino acids: CASSSRQDRSYNEQFF. CDR3 in DNA: TGTGCCAGCAGCTCTAGGCAGGACAGGTCCTACAATGAGCAGTTCTTC.

This rearrangement joins TRBV5-1 to TRBJ2-5, with 9 bases identical to TRBD2. The ends lost 7 bases at V and 4 bases at J; junction bases unmatched: 11. CDR3 length: 15 amino acids. Germline-derived CDR1 and CDR2 are SGHRS and YFSETQ. The CDR3 sequence: CASGAGGPMGETQYF. In nucleotides, the CDR3 is TGCGCCAGCGGGGCGGGAGGGCCGATGGGAGAGACCCAGTACTTC.

The gene calls are TRBV5-4 and TRBJ1-2; no firm D call. V lost 0 bases, J lost 12 bases, and 15 bases lay in between. This CDR3 region has 13 residues. In germline, CDR1 is SGHNT, CDR2 YYREEE (reference sequence). CDR3 coding DNA: TGTGCCAGCAGCTTGGGTCCCCAGGTCCTACACACCTTC. This sequence encodes CASSLGPQVLHTF.

V gene TRBV6-5 combines with J gene TRBJ2-1; maybe TRBD1 (6 bases). The V and J ends lost 7 bases and 5 bases respectively, with 12 bases between them. This CDR3 contains 13 residues. Germline V lookup: CDR1 MNHEY, CDR2 SVGAGI. CDR3 sequence reads: CASTSGVNNEQFF. The CDR3 DNA follows: TGTGCCAGCACCTCAGGGGTTAACAATGAGCAGTTCTTC.

This chain joins TRBV5-1 and TRBJ2-5, with TRBD1 as a possible D gene (5 bases). V was clipped by 0 bases and J by 7 bases, with 10 bases between them. Germline loops: CDR1 SGHRS, CDR2 YFSETQ. CDR3 length: 13 amino acids. In DNA, the CDR3 is TGCGCCAGCAGCTTGGGACAGTTAGGGACCCAGTACTTC. Protein product: CASSLGQLGTQYF.

The chain joins TRBV4-2 to TRBJ2-1; 7 positions match TRBD2. V dropped 1 base and J dropped 5; count of bases not matched to a gene: 2. This CDR3 spans 14 amino acids. CDR1 is LGHNA, CDR2 YNFKEQ, per germline. The CDR3 nucleotides are TGTGCCAGCAGCCAAGTAAGCGGGGACAATGAGCAGTTCTTC. This codes for CASSQVSGDNEQFF.

This clone occurred once. V gene TRBV20-1 combines with J gene TRBJ2-5, with unresolved D. Germline V lookup: CDR1 DFQATT, CDR2 SNEGSKA (reference sequence). Trimming pared 4 bases from V and 5 bases from J, leaving 8 bases between. The CDR3 length is 11 residues. CDR3 protein: CSATSRETQYF. The CDR3 DNA follows: TGCAGTGCTACTAGTCGGGAGACCCAGTACTTC.

This CDR3 reads CASKRGPNSYEQYF. The CDR3 nucleotides are TGTGCCAGCAAGAGGGGGCCGAACTCCTACGAGCAGTACTTC. This chain connects TRBV28 to TRBJ2-7; 7 bases match TRBD1. The V and J ends lost 7 bases and 0 bases, in that order; junction bases with no gene match: 6. This CDR3 region has 14 residues. CDR1 MDHEN and CDR2 SYDVKM come from the germline V gene.

The chain has TRBV5-1 and TRBJ2-2, with D perhaps matching TRBD2 (5 bases). CDR3 size: 14 residues. V was trimmed by 4 bases and J by 6 bases, leaving 13 bases between them. CDR1 is SGHRS, CDR2 YFSETQ, per germline. The CDR3 loop reads CASSVVAGSGELFF. CDR3 DNA: TGCGCCAGCAGCGTGGTCGCGGGCTCCGGGGAGCTGTTTTTT.

The rearrangement uses TRBV19 and TRBJ2-5; 10 nucleotides agree with TRBD2. The germline gives CDR1 LNHDA, CDR2 SQIVND (reference sequence). With V trimmed by 4 bases and J by 4 bases, 3 bases remained unmatched. The CDR3 sequence is 14 residues long. This chain's CDR3 is CASSTSGSSETQYF. The DNA for the CDR3 is TGTGCCAGTAGTACTAGCGGGAGTTCAGAGACCCAGTACTTC.